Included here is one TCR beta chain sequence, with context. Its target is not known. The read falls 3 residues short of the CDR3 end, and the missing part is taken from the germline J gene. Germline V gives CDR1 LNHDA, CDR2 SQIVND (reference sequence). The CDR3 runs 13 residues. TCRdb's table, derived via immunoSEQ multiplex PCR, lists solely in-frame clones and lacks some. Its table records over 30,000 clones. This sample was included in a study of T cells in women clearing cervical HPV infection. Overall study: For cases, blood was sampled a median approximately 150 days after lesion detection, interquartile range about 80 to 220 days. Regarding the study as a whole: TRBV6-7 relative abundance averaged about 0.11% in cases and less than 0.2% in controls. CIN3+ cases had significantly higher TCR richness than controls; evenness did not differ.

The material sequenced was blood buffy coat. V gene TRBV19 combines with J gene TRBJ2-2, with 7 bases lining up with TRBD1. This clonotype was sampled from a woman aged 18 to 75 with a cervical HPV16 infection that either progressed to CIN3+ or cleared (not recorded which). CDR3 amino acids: CASMGQGDEKLFF. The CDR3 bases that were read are TGTGCCAGTATGGGGCAGGGGGACGAAAAG.